This record concerns one T cell receptor (beta chain) sequence. This clone was seen once. Its antigen is not yet known. The record has no base qualities; no much larger clone is one base away. The cohort consisted of hundreds of healthy bone marrow donors. All cohort members were sampled while nominally healthy, although unrecorded immune exposures were likely present. The donor was CMV seropositive and belonged to the group of around 300 seropositive cohort members. A peripheral blood sample was collected from each donor, and TCR beta sequencing was performed on peripheral blood mononuclear cells. Genomic DNA was extracted from the blood cell samples with the Qiagen DNeasy Blood Extraction Kit. These data are taken from a study of cytomegalovirus exposure and HLA in healthy donors (dated by TCRdb to between 2016 and 2019). At the level of the whole study: An earlier analysis of 550 to 700 of the donors reported about 290 Gb of sequence data and 100 million to 130 million unique TCR beta sequences from about 179 million T cells. An early release that covered approximately 600 HLA-typed donors contained approximately 320 gigabases of sequencing data and roughly 84 million unique TCR sequences. The genetic ancestry cluster associated with self-reported Caucasian donors included 70% to 85% of the 300 to 400 genotyped donors. The aim of the study was to test whether cataloging public T cell receptors could identify signatures of past pathogen exposure. Using immunosequencing, the study profiled T cell repertoires from 500 to 800 subjects and related those repertoires to cytomegalovirus serostatus. Besides the first cohort of roughly 660 subjects, a separate validation cohort made up of 120 or so different subjects was used. The study combined high-throughput TCR immunosequencing, statistical association of individual TCRs with disease status, and machine learning to predict cytomegalovirus infection status. To study patterns of TCR occurrence, a later analysis re-analyzed previously published TCR beta repertoires from several hundred donors and added high-resolution HLA genotyping. In the later analysis, no new phenotypic data were used to find candidate immune exposures; instead, reliance was placed on TCR beta sequences and their occurrence across donors. An earlier analysis of 587 of the donors used high-throughput TCR beta sequencing to judge whether each TCR beta V gene segment behaved as functional or pseudogenic. Donor age, sex, ethnicity and CMV serostatus were compiled alongside the repertoire data. A later genetic analysis used genome-wide SNP genotypes for about 60% of the roughly 670 donors, treating that subset as a discovery cohort. Every discovery cohort repertoire had been produced on one sequencing platform. HLA typing covered class I and class II loci at four-digit resolution. Typing coverage differed by locus: A, B, C, DRB1 and DQB1 were typed in roughly 629-630 donors, DQA1 in 522, DPA1 in 600 to 610, and DPB1 in about 450. Several DR-DQ haplotypes were handled as single units for association and clustering because linkage in the cohort was strong. Among about 360 genotyped donors of the cohort, an average of roughly 240,000 unique TCR beta nucleotide sequences were sequenced per donor, 15% to 20% of them non-productive.

The library was generated by the immunoSEQ multiplex PCR assay. For the multiplex PCR, a mixture combining 60 forward primers for TCR Vbeta segments and 13 reverse primers for TCR Jbeta segments was used. The CDR3 region of rearranged TCR beta genes was amplified from genomic DNA by a multiplex PCR assay. Amplified TCR beta libraries were sequenced as 87-base-pair reads on the Illumina HiSeq System. As for the authors' bioinformatics: A later analysis tallied 75 million to 95 million unique TCR beta chains across the 660 or so repertoires, and about 10 million of those chains were shared by two or more donors. To remove PCR and sequencing errors, raw reads were error-corrected and collapsed into unique sequences using a nearest-neighbor algorithm that merged closely related sequences. V, D and J gene segments were assigned by aligning CDR3 sequences to IMGT reference sequences. For a sequence to be retained, a match of at least six nucleotides to both a V gene segment and a J gene segment was required. Rearrangements were called productive when the CDR3 lacked stop codons and stayed in frame with V and J; all others were non-productive. CDR3 was defined by IMGT convention, running from the second conserved V-encoded cysteine to the conserved J-encoded phenylalanine. In an earlier analysis of around 570 of the donors, sequences lacking an unambiguous match to a single V gene segment were excluded. In an earlier analysis of around 600 of the donors, V segments were called functional above 56.7% productive rearrangements and were called segregating when the between-donor standard deviation exceeded 5%. A statistical classification framework was built for diagnosing cytomegalovirus status from the catalog of TCR beta chain sequences. V and J gene assignment, in a later analysis, came from comparing TCR nucleotide sequences with IMGT/GENE-DB human TR gene sequences. In a later analysis, CDR3 sequences and most-parsimonious VDJ recombination scenarios were assigned using the TCRdist pipeline. In a later analysis, every TCR beta chain was defined by the combination of its CDR3 amino acid sequence and its V-gene family, and reads without a unique V-gene family were dropped. As a way to deal with suspected cross-contamination and a sequencing artifact, a later analysis dropped over 550 nucleotide sequences that were highly shared and had low generation probability. In a later analysis, a clonal expansion index for each public chain was calculated from normalized within-repertoire ranks of inferred template counts. In a later analysis, generation probabilities were computed with a VDJ recombination model fitted to out-of-frame rearrangements, and the resulting probabilities were checked against IGoR. In a later analysis, TCR-TCR, TCR-HLA and TCR-CMV co-occurrence was scored with hypergeometric tests, and a repertoire-size bias correction was applied to TCR pairs. False discovery rates were estimated in a later analysis by permuting HLA or CMV assignments 20 times. In a later analysis, co-occurring TCRs were grouped using DBSCAN, and TCRdist sequence similarity was added for clustering within HLA-allele-positive subsets. Repertoires with fewer than 30,000 or more than 120,000 public chains were left out of co-occurrence clustering, as were about five repertoires with anomalous nucleotide sharing. In TCRdb, the immuneACCESS table is reduced to in-frame sequences with V and J assigned. These tables do not hold every clone; where another copy was compared, an unresolved V gene accounts for under half, and the others remain unexplained. D and trimming were read from the DNA, whereas the V and J calls and clone size are those reported in that table. The sample contains 90,000 to 150,000 clones, roughly 82% of them found a single time. Of the sample, around 5.5% is held by the ten largest clones.

The paper's findings and limits, for the study overall: A later analysis associated 15,000 to 20,000 TCR beta sequences with specific HLA alleles at a false discovery rate of 0.05. A further reported finding was that TCR beta sequences accurately predicted the HLA-A and HLA-B alleles for most subjects in the first cohort. While some public TCRs were present in many individuals, most TCR sequences turned up only very rarely across donors. In an earlier analysis of 587 of the donors, most TCR beta V segments appeared in productive rearrangements about 87% or about 30% of the time, broadly matching IMGT annotations. The earlier analysis of about 600 of the donors excluded seventeen rarely observed V segments, including chromosome 9 orphons, because counts were too low. A later analysis reported that several top co-occurrence clusters appeared linked to parvovirus B19, influenza, CMV and Epstein-Barr virus. In vitro tests confirmed that three of the cytomegalovirus-associated TCR beta chains recognize cytomegalovirus antigens. The classifier was reported to diagnose cytomegalovirus status with high specificity and sensitivity in both the original and validation cohorts. Only TCR beta chains were sequenced in this cohort, and the absence of alpha or paired-chain data limited detectable features. According to a later analysis, TCR association rates differed among HLA loci, with DRB1 alleles showing the most associated TCRs and HLA-C alleles showing the fewest. Correlated functional status among segregating V segments might be attributable to linkage disequilibrium, but an unknown experimental factor could not be ruled out. The study listed 150 to 200 TCR beta chains as associated with cytomegalovirus. The authors suggested that the approach could potentially be generalized to other disease states and immunological phenotypes. Presence/absence analyses assumed roughly uniform sequencing depth across donors, an assumption that may not hold. A later genetic analysis associated a missense DCLRE1C variant with V-gene and J-gene trimming of TCR beta chains, and an independent cohort replicated the association. In a later genetic analysis, fewer N-insertions in productive TCRs were reported among donors in an Asian-associated ancestry cluster than the roughly 700-donor mean. Immune exposure information for the cohort was limited to CMV serostatus. A later analysis found that HLA-associated TCR beta chains were more clonally expanded and had lower generation probabilities than equally common non-associated chains. Strong co-occurrence of HLA alleles, especially DR and DQ, made assigning TCR associations to individual alleles difficult. A cluster of highly shared sequence variants was judged likely to be a technical artifact of the sequencing pipeline. HLA typing was unavailable for some donors at each locus, so association tests used only the typed subset. According to a later analysis, most CMV-associated TCR beta chains appeared to be HLA-restricted, and the HLA associations seemed to be driven largely by CMV exposure.

This receptor was identified in a man younger than 35 in good health and CMV-seropositive. Sequencing input: PBMCs.

For the CDR3, the sequence is CASEARGAENTIYF. The nucleotide sequence is given as TGTGCCAGCGAGGCGCGGGGGGCTGAAAACACCATATATTTT. Recombination joined TRBV25-1 with TRBJ1-3; the D gene is possibly TRBD1, with 6 bases matching. The CDR3 runs 14 amino acids, cysteine and phenylalanine included. The kept DNA is CDR3 alone, 42 bases in frame from the first base. Deletion took 8 bases off V and 6 bases off J, with a span of 17 bases between the germline ends. Looking up the germline V gene yields CDR1 MGHDK and CDR2 SYGVNS.